The T cell receptor (beta chain) described here comes from a study of T-cell reconstitution after alpha-beta-depleted transplantation in children. Preparation of the TCRbeta library was carried out with unique molecular identifiers. MiXCR, run by TCRdb on the PCR reads, gives a single entry per CDR3 protein. Found here are hundreds of thousands of distinct CDR3 sequences, 8.5% to 10% of them singletons; the top ten hold about 6%. Germline lookup yields CDR1 MGHRA and CDR2 YSYEKL. The CDR3 totals 16 residues. V was clipped by 1 base and J by 2 bases; unmatched bases: 8. This specimen was PBMCs from the stem cell graft donor, taken from the stem cell graft. The rearrangement uses TRBV4-1 and TRBJ2-7; 7 bases line up with TRBD2. This clonotype was obtained from a human donor who donated a stem cell graft to a child with acute lymphoblastic leukemia. CDR3: CASSQAQGGLPYEQYF. CDR3 sequence (DNA): TGCGCCAGCAGCCAAGCTCAGGGAGGGTTACCCTACGAGCAGTACTTC.